This T cell receptor beta chain was captured in a study of blood T cells in healthy people across ages. This CDR3 contains 14 residues. Germline values: CDR1 SGHRS, CDR2 YFSETQ. Deletions cut 3 bases from V and 1 base from J, with 10 bases between. The total RNA that was extracted per sample amounted to at least 5 micrograms. A sample-barcoded 5' primer and a J-beta primer mix were used in a second PCR of roughly 6 to 11 cycles. TCRdb called the 5' RACE reads again in MiXCR, with one record for every CDR3 protein. The data hold 550,000 to 750,000 distinct CDR3 sequences, with over 20% observed a single time. Study-wide results and limits: Researchers judged that diversity estimates from one million T cells fell short of true values. Older age coincided with a roughly linear decline in TCR beta diversity per million T cells.

Comment on this clonotype: Its antigen is currently unknown.

The chain couples TRBV5-1 to TRBJ2-5; TRBD1 is a possible D gene (5 bases). Source material: blood. This clonotype originated in a man in his 70s in good health. Written as DNA, the CDR3 is TGCGCCAGCAGCTGGGGCACAATCCAAGAGACCCAGTACTTC. Amino acids: CASSWGTIQETQYF.